Included here is one TCR beta chain sequence, with context. This CDR3 contains 15 residues. V shed 0 bases, J shed 8 bases, and the junction held 4 bases outside the gene matches. The germline V gene encodes CDR1 GTSNPN and CDR2 SVGIG (reference sequence). The repertoire was sequenced with immunoSEQ multiplex PCR; TCRdb's copy has only in-frame clones and lacks some. The sample includes 45,000 to 55,000 clones, 80% to 95% of them seen just once. This record comes from a study of T cell changes during pregnancy in multiple sclerosis. The TCR sequence derives from a female donor in good health, enrolled as a control in a pregnancy study. Sequencing was performed on CD4+ T cells from peripheral blood mononuclear cells, taken after pregnancy. V usage is TRBV30 and J usage is TRBJ1-6; 10 nucleotides match TRBD1. The CDR3 sequence is CAWSVRGQGHSPLHF. CDR3 nucleotide sequence: TGTGCCTGGAGTGTAAGGGGACAGGGGCATTCACCCCTCCACTTT.